The rows below give T cell receptor beta chains drawn from one sample of a study of blood T cell repertoires in COVID-19. Clones were sequenced by immunoSEQ multiplex PCR, and TCRdb holds only the in-frame ones, with some missing. The data hold around 230,000 clones, with about 81% observed a single time. Sequences were obtained from PBMCs or T cells enriched from blood (not recorded which). Receptor source: a man aged 35-49 years who had recovered from COVID-19. Both conserved end residues are part of each CDR3. The D gene is left open where the match is weak. Size tells how often a clone was seen (once, few, many) or the class of an expanded clone, and some rows leave it out.

d_gene: -; v_gene: TRBV11-3; j_gene: TRBJ2-1; abundance: -; CDR3nt: TGTGCCAGCAGCTTGGGACTCTCCCAAGAGCAGTTCTTC; CDR3aa: CASSLGLSQEQFF
d_gene: -; v_gene: TRBV7-2; j_gene: TRBJ1-1; abundance: -; CDR3nt: TGTGCCAGCAGGTGGGACTCTCAGGCCACTGAAGCTTTCTTT; CDR3aa: CASRWDSQATEAFF
d_gene: TRBD1; v_gene: TRBV7-9; j_gene: TRBJ2-7; abundance: -; CDR3nt: TGTGCCAGCAGCCGCGGACAGGGTGGCGAGCAGTACTTC; CDR3aa: CASSRGQGGEQYF
d_gene: -; v_gene: TRBV30; j_gene: TRBJ1-2; abundance: few; CDR3nt: TGTGCCTGGAGTCTCCCCCCAGGAAACTATGGCTACACCTTC; CDR3aa: CAWSLPPGNYGYTF
d_gene: -; v_gene: TRBV2; j_gene: TRBJ2-2; abundance: -; CDR3nt: TGTGCCAGCAGGAACATGCGGGACACCGGGGAGCTGTTTTTT; CDR3aa: CASRNMRDTGELFF
d_gene: TRBD2; v_gene: TRBV9; j_gene: TRBJ2-3; abundance: -; CDR3nt: TGTGCCAGCAGCGTCCTCGGACTAGCGGGGGGCACAGATACGCAGTATTTT; CDR3aa: CASSVLGLAGGTDTQYF
d_gene: TRBD1; v_gene: TRBV2; j_gene: TRBJ1-1; abundance: -; CDR3nt: TGTGCCAGCAGTCGGGACAGGGGGCGCGTGACTGAAGCTTTCTTT; CDR3aa: CASSRDRGRVTEAFF
d_gene: -; v_gene: TRBV5-5; j_gene: TRBJ2-5; abundance: once; CDR3nt: TGTGCCAGCAGCTCGACAGATTACCAAGAGACCCAGTACTTC; CDR3aa: CASSSTDYQETQYF
d_gene: TRBD1; v_gene: TRBV3-1/TRBV3-2; j_gene: TRBJ1-1; abundance: -; CDR3nt: TGTGCCAGTCGGGACAGGTTGAACACTGAAGCTTTCTTT; CDR3aa: CASRDRLNTEAFF
d_gene: -; v_gene: TRBV4-2; j_gene: TRBJ1-5; abundance: once; CDR3nt: TGTGCCAGCAGCCAATCAGGACAGCAGGGTCAGCCCCAGCATTTT; CDR3aa: CASSQSGQQGQPQHF
d_gene: TRBD1; v_gene: TRBV7-6; j_gene: TRBJ2-7; abundance: many; CDR3nt: TGTGCCAGCAGATCAGGGACAGGCCTCCACGAGCAGTACTTC; CDR3aa: CASRSGTGLHEQYF
d_gene: TRBD1; v_gene: TRBV6-1; j_gene: TRBJ1-5; abundance: -; CDR3nt: TGTGCCAGCAGTGAGGGGACAGGGGGCAATCAGCCCCAGCATTTT; CDR3aa: CASSEGTGGNQPQHF
d_gene: -; v_gene: TRBV5-1; j_gene: TRBJ1-1; abundance: -; CDR3nt: TGCGCCAGCAGCTTGGGGTCTGGGGGGGCCCTGAACACTGAAGCTTTCTTT; CDR3aa: CASSLGSGGALNTEAFF
d_gene: -; v_gene: TRBV27; j_gene: TRBJ1-2; abundance: -; CDR3nt: TGTGCCAGCTGGGCTGGCTATGGCTACACCTTC; CDR3aa: CASWAGYGYTF
d_gene: -; v_gene: TRBV6-5; j_gene: TRBJ1-4; abundance: -; CDR3nt: TGTGCCAGCAGCATTACAGGGAGTCCAAATGAAAAACTGTTTTTT; CDR3aa: CASSITGSPNEKLFF
d_gene: -; v_gene: TRBV2; j_gene: TRBJ2-5; abundance: -; CDR3nt: TGTGCCAGCAGTCCCCTCTCCGGCCTAGCGCTACAAGAGACCCAGTACTTC; CDR3aa: CASSPLSGLALQETQYF
d_gene: TRBD1; v_gene: TRBV7-8; j_gene: TRBJ1-2; abundance: -; CDR3nt: TGTGCCAGCAGCCAAGAGATCGGGTGGCAGGGGGCATCATATGGCTACACCTTC; CDR3aa: CASSQEIGWQGASYGYTF
d_gene: TRBD2; v_gene: TRBV7-9; j_gene: TRBJ2-2; abundance: -; CDR3nt: TGTGCCAGCAGCTTAGCAGCGGGGAAGAACACCGGGGAGCTGTTTTTT; CDR3aa: CASSLAAGKNTGELFF
d_gene: TRBD2; v_gene: TRBV28; j_gene: TRBJ2-1; abundance: -; CDR3nt: TGTGCCAGCAGTTCTACTAGCGGGAGGGACAATGAGCAGTTCTTC; CDR3aa: CASSSTSGRDNEQFF
d_gene: -; v_gene: TRBV27; j_gene: TRBJ1-5; abundance: -; CDR3nt: TGTGCCAGCAGTCCGACAGGTGTCAATCAGCCCCAGCATTTT; CDR3aa: CASSPTGVNQPQHF
d_gene: TRBD1; v_gene: TRBV10-3; j_gene: TRBJ1-2; abundance: -; CDR3nt: TGTGCCATCAGTGAGTCGCGGGACAGAGGCTATGGCTACACCTTC; CDR3aa: CAISESRDRGYGYTF
d_gene: -; v_gene: TRBV9; j_gene: TRBJ2-7; abundance: few; CDR3nt: TGTGCCAGCAGCGGAGACAGCTACGAGCAGTACTTC; CDR3aa: CASSGDSYEQYF
d_gene: TRBD1; v_gene: TRBV24-1; j_gene: TRBJ1-5; abundance: -; CDR3nt: TGTGCCACCTCGCATTCCGGGACAGGCATCAATCAGCCCCAGCATTTT; CDR3aa: CATSHSGTGINQPQHF